The 17 T cell receptor beta chains in this list originate from one sample, sequenced in a study of cytomegalovirus exposure and HLA in healthy donors. With 60 Vbeta and 13 Jbeta primers, the PCR was carried out. This table comes from immunoSEQ multiplex PCR, and its TCRdb copy is limited to in-frame clones, with some not included. The sample lists around 200,000 clones; around 79% were seen once. Material for sequencing was PBMCs. The receptors come from a young woman in good health and CMV-seronegative.

This clone has more than one count but fewer than ten. This chain links TRBV9 with TRBJ1-1; possibly TRBD1 for D (6 bases). V lost 3 bases to trimming and J lost 10 bases, with 19 bases between them. Germline loops: CDR1 SGDLS, CDR2 YYNGEE. The CDR3 contains 14 residues. The CDR3 spells CASSAQETGTSAFF. CDR3 nucleotide sequence: TGTGCCAGCAGCGCCCAGGAAACAGGGACGTCAGCTTTCTTT.

This sequence joins TRBV6-6 and TRBJ2-5; possibly TRBD2 for D (6 bases). From germline, CDR1 is MNHNY and CDR2 SVGAGI (reference sequence). The CDR3 is 14 amino acids. V shed 5 bases and J shed 1 base, with 11 bases lying between them. The CDR3 protein is CASSPREPQETQYF. In nucleotides, the CDR3 is TGTGCCAGCAGTCCCCGGGAGCCCCAAGAGACCCAGTACTTC.

V gene TRBV28 combines with J gene TRBJ2-7; tentative D call: TRBD1 (5 bases). This CDR3 has 14 amino acids. Looked up from germline, CDR1 is MDHEN and CDR2 is SYDVKM. Trimming removed 4 bases at V and 2 bases at J, with 12 bases between. This CDR3 reads CASSSTVAPYEQYF. CDR3 sequence (DNA): TGTGCCAGCAGTTCGACAGTCGCCCCCTACGAGCAGTACTTC. Drawing the rest from reference TRBV28 and TRBJ2-7, the complete variable domain is DVKVTQSSRYLVKRTGEKVFLECVQDMDHENMFWYRQDPGLGLRLIYFSYDVKMKEKGDIPEGYSVSREKKERFSLILESASTNQTSMYLCASSSTVAPYEQYFGPGTRLTVT.

The rearrangement links TRBV28 to TRBJ2-6; 10 nucleotides match TRBD1. The length of the CDR3 is 14 residues. Losses at the gene ends were 2 bases for V and 16 bases for J; bases not matched to a gene: 8. The germline CDR1 and CDR2 sequences are MDHEN and SYDVKM. CDR3 in DNA: TGTGCCAGCAGTTTAAGGGGACAGGGGCTAAAACTGACTTTC. Translating it yields CASSLRGQGLKLTF.

V gene TRBV15 combines with J gene TRBJ2-3; D is possibly TRBD2 (7 bases). The CDR3 is 15 amino acids. Germline assignment: CDR1 LNHNV and CDR2 YYDKDF (reference sequence). V was pared by 1 base and J by 3 bases, with 11 bases between. DNA of the CDR3: TGTGCCACCAGCAGAGGGGGGGGCCTTACAGATACGCAGTATTTT. It yields the protein CATSRGGGLTDTQYF.

This chain uses TRBV6-5 with TRBJ1-1; D gene ambiguous. Germline CDR1 reads MNHEY; CDR2 reads SVGAGI. Trimming shortened V by 6 bases and J by 1 base, and 12 bases separated the two germline ends. The CDR3 sequence is 14 residues long. This CDR3 reads CASRAGIANTEAFF. The CDR3 nucleotides read TGTGCCAGCAGGGCTGGCATAGCGAACACTGAAGCTTTCTTT.

The chain uses TRBV13 and TRBJ2-7; D possibly corresponds to TRBD1 (6 bases). Trimming left V 4 bases short and J 3 bases short, with 13 bases between. The CDR3 has 14 residues. Germline loops: CDR1 PRHDT, CDR2 FYEKMQ (reference sequence). The CDR3 DNA is TGTGCCAGCAGCTCAGGGACAAGAAGCTACGAGCAGTACTTC. Translating it yields CASSSGTRSYEQYF.

V is TRBV5-1 and J is TRBJ1-1, with a weak D call TRBD1 (5 bases). CDR1 is SGHRS and CDR2 is YFSETQ in the germline V gene. This CDR3 spans 13 amino acids. The V gene lost 4 bases and the J gene lost 4 bases, with 11 bases spanning the gap. In nucleotides, the CDR3 is TGCGCCAGCAGCGGGGTAAGGGGCACTGAAGCTTTCTTT. This translates into CASSGVRGTEAFF.

V usage is TRBV9 and J usage is TRBJ1-1, with 7 bases that match TRBD1. The germline CDR1 and CDR2 sequences are SGDLS and YYNGEE. V shed 2 bases, J shed 1 base, and the junction held 8 bases outside the gene matches. CDR3 length: 16 residues. CDR3: CASSVDPQGTNTEAFF. The DNA for the CDR3 is TGTGCCAGCAGCGTTGATCCACAGGGGACGAACACTGAAGCTTTCTTT.

This clone was seen only once. V is TRBV9 and J is TRBJ1-2; TRBD1 matches at 7 bases. Germline values: CDR1 SGDLS, CDR2 YYNGEE. V was pared by 3 bases and J by 8 bases, with 4 bases of the junction left unmatched. The CDR3 runs to 12 residues. CDR3 loop: CASSEGGGGYTF. The DNA of the CDR3 is TGTGCCAGCAGCGAAGGGGGCGGCGGCTACACCTTC.

The CDR3 spells CASSDGIDPNEKLFF. The CDR3 DNA reads TGTGCCAGCAGCGACGGTATTGATCCTAATGAAAAACTGTTTTTT. This chain uses TRBV9 with TRBJ1-4; D ambiguous. The CDR3 extends over 15 amino acids. Germline V gives CDR1 SGDLS, CDR2 YYNGEE. V lost 3 bases and J 3 bases, leaving 12 bases between the germline ends.

V and J are TRBV5-1 and TRBJ1-2; D unresolved. Per germline, CDR1 SGHRS and CDR2 YFSETQ. The CDR3 is made up of 14 amino acids. V lost 4 bases, J lost 0 bases, and 10 bases lay in between. In DNA form, the CDR3 reads TGCGCCAGCAGCAGCACGAATACTAACTATGGCTACACCTTC. It specifies CASSSTNTNYGYTF.

The chain carries TRBV27 and TRBJ2-7, with D unresolved. The V end lost 5 bases, the J end lost 5 bases, and 16 bases lay between the germline ends. CDR3 length: 14 residues. Germline CDR1 is MNHEY and CDR2 is SMNVEV (reference sequence). CDR3 in amino acids: CASSLTTQDNEQYF. In nucleotides, the CDR3 is TGTGCCAGCAGTCTCACCACCCAGGATAACGAGCAGTACTTC.

The chain has TRBV28 and TRBJ1-2, with 7 nucleotides matching TRBD1. Germline values: CDR1 MDHEN, CDR2 SYDVKM. The CDR3 runs 13 residues. Trimming cost V 5 bases and J 3 bases; bases outside gene matches: 3. The CDR3 protein is CASSPTGYYGYTF. Here the CDR3 DNA reads TGTGCCAGCAGTCCGACAGGGTACTATGGCTACACCTTC.

The table lists this clone with a count of one. This chain connects TRBV7-6 to TRBJ1-1, with D unresolved. Germline V gene sequence: CDR1 SGHVS, CDR2 FNYEAQ. The CDR3 runs to 15 residues. Trimming removed 0 bases at V and 0 bases at J, with 8 bases between. In DNA, the CDR3 is TGTGCCAGCAGCTTAGCCCCGTATCTGAACACTGAAGCTTTCTTT. Residues: CASSLAPYLNTEAFF.

This chain connects TRBV7-9 to TRBJ2-7; TRBD2 might be the D (6 bases). The CDR3 length is 12 residues. In germline, CDR1 is SEHNR, CDR2 FQNEAQ (reference sequence). The V and J ends lost 7 bases and 6 bases respectively, with 13 bases between them. This CDR3 reads CASTGERVEQYF. DNA for the CDR3: TGTGCCAGCACGGGGGAGCGGGTCGAGCAGTACTTC.

A few counts support this clone. The DNA of the CDR3 is TGTGCCAGCAGTTTATGGAGGGACACTGAAGCTTTCTTT. Its protein product is CASSLWRDTEAFF. The rearrangement joins TRBV28 to TRBJ1-1; D not certain. Between the trimmed V and J ends, which lost 0 bases and 3 bases, there was a span of 5 bases. This CDR3 is built from 13 residues. CDR1 is MDHEN, CDR2 SYDVKM, per germline.